This entry lists 6 T cell receptor beta chains sequenced from one sample in a study of cytomegalovirus exposure and HLA in healthy donors. Primers: 60 Vbeta forward and 13 Jbeta reverse. The repertoire was sequenced with immunoSEQ multiplex PCR; TCRdb's copy has only in-frame clones and lacks some. Of tens of thousands of clones listed, roughly four fifths are singletons. The source material was PBMCs. These receptors were taken from a male donor in good health and CMV-seropositive.

V is TRBV7-2 and J is TRBJ1-2, with D perhaps TRBD1 (5 bases). The V end lost 5 bases, the J end lost 0 bases, and 13 bases lay between the germline ends. Germline CDR1 is SGHTA and CDR2 is FQGNSA. This CDR3 region has 15 residues. The CDR3, as DNA: TGTGCCAGCAGCATACCAGGGTCGTCTAACTATGGCTACACCTTC. Protein: CASSIPGSSNYGYTF.

The chain joins TRBV2 to TRBJ2-7; D ambiguous. Germline CDR1 reads SNHLY; CDR2 reads FYNNEI. This CDR3 spans 11 amino acids. Trimming removed 3 bases at V and 4 bases at J, with 4 bases between. CDR3 sequence reads: CASSETYEQYF. The CDR3, as DNA: TGTGCCAGCAGTGAGACTTACGAGCAGTACTTC.

CDR3 region: CASSLPSGTGTGGAFF. The DNA for the CDR3 is TGTGCCAGCAGCTTGCCTTCCGGGACAGGGACGGGAGGAGCTTTCTTT. J is TRBJ1-1 and V is TRBV7-9; 9 bases are a match to TRBD1. Trimming cost V 3 bases and J 10 bases; bases outside gene matches: 15. CDR1 is SEHNR and CDR2 is FQNEAQ in the germline V gene (reference sequence). This CDR3 is built from 16 residues.

This clone occurred a few times. The V gene is TRBV19, the J gene TRBJ2-7, with 12 bases lining up with TRBD1. The length of the CDR3 is 19 residues. The germline CDR1 and CDR2 sequences are LNHDA and SQIVND (reference sequence). V lost 10 bases to trimming and J lost 1 base; unmatched junction nucleotides: 20. The CDR3 nucleotides read TGTGCCACAAGGCGGGCGGGGACAGGGGGCTCCGCGGCTTCCTACGAGCAGTACTTC. It translates to CATRRAGTGGSAASYEQYF.

V gene TRBV6-5 combines with J gene TRBJ1-1, with D uncertain. Germline CDR1 reads MNHEY; CDR2 reads SVGAGI. The V end lost 4 bases, the J end lost 1 base, and 16 bases lay between the germline ends. There are 16 residues in the CDR3. This chain's CDR3 is CASSSISLGRNTEAFF. Written as DNA, the CDR3 is TGTGCCAGCAGTTCAATCTCCCTGGGGAGGAACACTGAAGCTTTCTTT.

The sample holds a few counts of this clone. The chain recombines TRBV7-2 with TRBJ2-3; D is unclear. The CDR3 is made up of 12 amino acids. Trimming removed 5 bases from V and 2 bases from J, with 5 bases in between. The V gene's germline CDR1 is SGHTA and CDR2 FQGNSA. The DNA for the CDR3 is TGTGCCAGCAGCCTCTTCACAGATACGCAGTATTTT. As protein: CASSLFTDTQYF.